Following are 7 T cell receptor beta chains from one sample sequenced in a study of blood T cell repertoires in COVID-19. The data were produced by immunoSEQ multiplex PCR, yet TCRdb's version contains in-frame clones alone and is incomplete. Here the sample spans 300,000 to 350,000 clones, around 90% being singletons. Sequenced sample: peripheral blood. The source is a man aged 30 to 39 with COVID-19, enrolled during active disease.

The chain joins TRBV28 to TRBJ2-3; D may be TRBD2 (7 bases). There are 14 residues in the CDR3. Germline CDR1 MDHEN, CDR2 SYDVKM. V lost 4 bases and J 3 bases, leaving 11 bases between the germline ends. The CDR3: CASSYAGATDTQYF. DNA for the CDR3: TGTGCCAGCAGTTACGCGGGGGCTACAGATACGCAGTATTTT.

The chain uses TRBV5-1 and TRBJ2-1; D not resolved. Germline V gene lookup returns CDR1 SGHRS and CDR2 YFSETQ. The CDR3 totals 12 residues. V lost 1 base and J lost 7, with 6 bases in between. The CDR3 loop is CASSLPSNEQFF. The DNA of the CDR3 is TGCGCCAGCAGCTTGCCGTCTAATGAGCAGTTCTTC. Together with reference TRBV5-1 and TRBJ2-1, the CDR3 gives the full variable domain: KAGVTQTPRYLIKTRGQQVTLSCSPISGHRSVSWYQQTPGQGLQFLFEYFSETQRNKGNFPGRFSGRQFSNSRSEMNVSTLELGDSALYLCASSLPSNEQFFGPGTRLTVL.

This chain joins TRBV4-2 and TRBJ2-1, with TRBD2 matching over 13 bases. The CDR3 runs 16 residues. Germline CDR1 and CDR2: LGHNA and YNFKEQ. V dropped 3 bases and J dropped 6; count of bases not matched to a gene: 5. The DNA of the CDR3 is TGTGCCAGCAGCCAGCTACTAGCGGGGGGGCTCAATGAGCAGTTCTTC. Translating gives CASSQLLAGGLNEQFF.

V and J are TRBV5-1 and TRBJ2-7, with D maybe TRBD2 (5 bases). The germline V gene encodes CDR1 SGHRS and CDR2 YFSETQ. This CDR3 region has 13 residues. Trimming stripped 4 bases from V and 0 bases from J, with 8 bases between. The CDR3 sequence: CASSGGFSYEQYF. The CDR3 DNA reads TGCGCCAGCAGCGGCGGGTTCTCCTACGAGCAGTACTTC.

Here the CDR3 DNA reads TGCGCCAGCAGCCAAGATGGGCTAGCGGGAGGGAACAATGAGCAGTTCTTC. This encodes CASSQDGLAGGNNEQFF. The J gene is TRBJ2-1, the V gene TRBV4-3, with 12 bases that match TRBD2. V lost 0 bases and J lost 5; bases outside the gene matches: 5. CDR3 size: 17 residues. The germline gives CDR1 LGHNA, CDR2 YSLEER.

CDR3 DNA: TGTGCCAGCAGCTTAAGGGAGGTCACTGAAGCTTTCTTT. This gives the protein CASSLREVTEAFF. The V call is TRBV7-9, the J call TRBJ1-1; no firm D call. V lost 2 bases and J 4 bases, leaving 8 bases between the germline ends. From germline, CDR1 is SEHNR and CDR2 FQNEAQ (reference sequence). CDR3 length: 13 amino acids.

The V and J genes are TRBV6-4 and TRBJ2-2; D is perhaps TRBD1 (5 bases). Trimming took 5 bases from V and 5 from J, leaving 12 bases between them. The CDR3 runs to 14 residues. Looked up from germline, CDR1 is MRHNA and CDR2 is SNTAGT. CDR3 residues: CASSPPGITGELFF. As DNA, the CDR3 is TGTGCCAGCAGTCCCCCAGGGATTACCGGGGAGCTGTTTTTT.